A single sample is the source of the 20 T cell receptor beta chains below, sequenced in a study of tumor and adjacent non-tumor tissue in lung cancer. TCRbeta libraries were built with three rounds of nested PCR, modified from ARM-PCR. MiXCR, run by TCRdb on the multiplex PCR reads, gives a single entry per CDR3 protein. The table includes about 60,000 distinct CDR3 sequences, more than 55% detected once. RNA was extracted from bulk tissue without any cell sorting. Distant lung tissue was collected more than 3 cm away from the tumor edge. Sequencing used distant non-tumor lung tissue. The receptors come from an older man with non-small cell lung cancer.

Comments on this clonotype: A junction boundary mismatches the germline segment, possibly from a read error. The J gene is TRBJ2-7, the V gene TRBV4-1; possibly TRBD2 for D (5 bases). Germline values: CDR1 MGHRA, CDR2 YSYEKL. This CDR3 spans 16 amino acids. The CDR3 here is CASSQGPGQGDYEQYF. The CDR3 bases are TGCGCCAGCAGCCAAGGCCCCGGGCAAGGTGACTACGAGCAATACTTC.

On this clonotype: A single base separates this from a much larger clone, so it may be a read error. The conserved phenylalanine or tryptophan is not found at the CDR3 terminus, so this likely reflects a read error. The genes are TRBV20-1 and TRBJ2-7, with D possibly being TRBD1 (6 bases). The length of the CDR3 is 10 residues. Germline V gene data show CDR1 as DFQATT and CDR2 as SNEGSKA (reference sequence). V lost 5 bases to trimming and J lost 5 bases, with 7 bases between them. The CDR3 region has the DNA TGCAGTGCTCGGGACAACGAGCAGTACTTA. It translates to CSARDNEQYL.

A remark on this clonotype: Given a much more abundant clone one base away, this may be a read error. The chain links TRBV5-5 to TRBJ2-2; D is ambiguous. CDR3 length: 14 residues. Looked up from germline, CDR1 is SGHKS and CDR2 is YYEKEE (reference sequence). The CDR3 bases are TGTGCCAGCGGCTTGTGGCTTAACACCGGGGAGCTGTTTTTT. Protein product: CASGLWLNTGELFF. The full variable domain, its missing parts supplied by reference TRBV5-5 and TRBJ2-2, is DAGVTQSPTHLIKTRGQQVTLRCSPISGHKSVSWYQQVLGQGPQFIFQYYEKEERGRGNFPDRFSARQFPNYSSELNVNALLLGDSALYLCASGLWLNTGELFFGEGSRLTVL.

There are a few counts of this clonotype. A much larger clone lies a single base off, so this may be a read error. Lacking the conserved final phenylalanine or tryptophan, this CDR3 likely reflects a read error. The chain employs TRBV10-3 and TRBJ2-1, with D unclear. CDR3 length: 12 residues. In germline, CDR1 is ENHRY, CDR2 SYGVKD. With 10 bases removed from V and 8 bases from J, the gap between germline ends came to 15 bases. The CDR3 here is CATNVGGDEQFL. The CDR3 nucleotides read TGTGCCACAAACGTAGGTGGGGATGAGCAGTTCTTA.

To note about this clonotype: The junction shows a germline mismatch at one end, possibly a read error. The chain joins TRBV12-3 or TRBV12-4 to TRBJ1-5; tentative D call: TRBD1 (6 bases). The CDR3 has 13 amino acids. This CDR3 is CACSTGYGQPQHF. The CDR3 region has the DNA TGTGCCTGCAGTACAGGGTACGGTCAGCCCCAGCATTTT.

This chain joins TRBV29-1 and TRBJ1-2; D might be TRBD1 (5 bases). This CDR3 has 13 residues. CDR1 and CDR2 from the germline V gene are SQVTM and ANQGSEA. Trimming shortened V by 8 bases and J by 7 bases, and 20 bases separated the two germline ends. DNA of the CDR3: TGCAGCTTGTCCGGACATCGAGTGGGTGGCTACACCTTC. Amino acids: CSLSGHRVGGYTF.

This clonotype was observed a few times. The gene calls are TRBV9 and TRBJ2-1; D not resolved. This CDR3 has 11 amino acids. Germline loops: CDR1 SGDLS, CDR2 YYNGEE. V gave up 3 bases and J gave up 8 bases, with 6 bases separating them. The CDR3 spells CASSEGDEQFF. CDR3 DNA sequence: TGTGCCAGCAGCGAAGGCGATGAGCAGTTCTTC.

Turning to this clonotype: At one end, the junction sequence differs from germline, possibly due to a read error. The genes are TRBV29-1 and TRBJ2-3, with 7 bases lining up with TRBD2. Germline CDR1 reads SQVTM; CDR2 reads ANQGSEA. The length of the CDR3 is 14 residues. In DNA form, the CDR3 reads TGCAGCGTTGAAGTCCCGTGGGAGGGCTATACACAGTATTTT. Translation gives CSVEVPWEGYTQYF.

With regard to this clonotype: The CDR3 end shows no conserved phenylalanine or tryptophan, and so a read error is likely. The DNA is left out, because the CDR3 cannot be placed on it with certainty; the CDR3 is given as TCRdb lists it. This chain uses TRBV21-1 with TRBJ2-1; no DNA check was done on the table's D call, TRBD2. TRBV21-1 is a pseudogene. The CDR3 is 14 residues long, counting both termini. The CDR3 loop reads CATDNMGRHNEQFY.

This clonotype was counted once. A much larger clone differs by one base, so this may be a read error. The chain joins TRBV5-1 to TRBJ2-1; D is perhaps TRBD1 (5 bases). Germline CDR1 is SGHRS and CDR2 is YFSETQ. This CDR3 has 16 amino acids. The CDR3 DNA sequence: TGCACCAGCAGCTTGGGGCACACTTTCTCCTACAATGAGCAGTTCTTC. Translated: CTSSLGHTFSYNEQFF.

Comments on this clonotype: A clone one base away is much larger, so this may be a read error. The chain couples TRBV29-1 to TRBJ1-5; possibly TRBD1 for D (5 bases). V shed 5 bases and J shed 2 bases, with 10 bases lying between them. There are 13 residues in the CDR3. Germline lookup yields CDR1 SQVTM and CDR2 ANQGSEA. The CDR3 sequence: CSVPGGGNQPQHF. The DNA of the CDR3 is TGCAGCGTTCCGGGGGGGGGCAATCAGCCCCAGCATTTT. Looking up the rest from reference TRBV29-1 and TRBJ1-5 gives the full variable domain: SAVISQKPSRDICQRGTSLTIQCQVDSQVTMMFWYRQQPGQSLTLIATANQGSEATYESGFVIDKFPISRPNLTFSTLTVSNMSPEDSSIYLCSVPGGGNQPQHFGDGTRLSIL.

Regarding this clonotype: A read error may account for a junction end that differs from germline. The chain has TRBV5-1 and TRBJ2-7, with 10 bases identical to TRBD2. The CDR3 runs 15 residues. Looked up from germline, CDR1 is SGHRS and CDR2 is YFSETQ. In DNA form, the CDR3 reads TGCGCCCGCAGCTTGACGCTAGCGGGAGAGTACGAGCAGTACTTC. It specifies CARSLTLAGEYEQYF.

Worth noting for this clonotype: The junction shows a germline mismatch at one end, possibly a read error. V is TRBV24-1 and J is TRBJ2-2, with D possibly called TRBD1 or TRBD2 (6 bases each). The CDR3 runs to 13 residues. CDR1 is KGHDR and CDR2 is SFDVKD in the germline V gene. The CDR3 sequence is CATSPRGTGEVFF. In nucleotides, the CDR3 is TGTGCCACCAGCCCCAGGGGCACCGGGGAGGTGTTTTTT.

On this clonotype: Just one base apart from a much larger clone, this may be a read error. V and J are TRBV29-1 and TRBJ2-3, with 10 bases that match TRBD1. V lost 6 bases and J lost 10; bases outside the gene matches: 19. The CDR3 loop spans 16 amino acids. Germline-derived CDR1 and CDR2 are SQVTM and ANQGSEA. CDR3 DNA sequence: TGCAGCGTCCTTCTCTCGGGACAGGGGAGCGGGAGCTCGCAGTATTTT. This translates into CSVLLSGQGSGSSQYF.

This clonotype was recorded only once. A much more abundant neighbour one base away suggests this may be a read error. The chain carries TRBV4-1 and TRBJ2-3, with D perhaps matching TRBD1 (5 bases). The CDR3 runs to 14 residues. CDR1 and CDR2 (germline): MGHRA, YSYEKL. V lost 0 bases to trimming and J lost 5 bases, with 9 bases between them. The CDR3 loop reads CASSQEHRIDTQYF. CDR3 coding DNA: TGCGCCAGCAGCCAAGAGCACAGGATAGATACGCAGTATTTT.

As to this clonotype: Sequence at one end of the junction differs from germline and may be a read error. The CDR3 sequence: CASNLVGSRHQPQHF. As DNA, the CDR3 is TGTGCCAGCAACTTAGTCGGCAGTCGGCATCAGCCCCAGCATTTT. This rearrangement joins TRBV7-2 to TRBJ1-5; unclear D gene. This CDR3 has 15 amino acids. Germline CDR1 is SGHTA and CDR2 is FQGNSA.

This clonotype came up many times. The chain recombines TRBV6-2 or TRBV6-3 with TRBJ2-1; 15 bases are a match to TRBD2. The CDR3 sequence is 17 residues long. With 2 bases clipped from V and 6 bases from J, the junction kept 5 bases outside the gene matches. The germline V gene encodes CDR1 MNHEY and CDR2 SVGEGT. CDR3 sequence reads: CASSYAWTSGGANEQFF. The CDR3 bases are TGTGCCAGCAGTTACGCCTGGACTAGCGGGGGGGCCAATGAGCAGTTCTTC.

Comments on this clonotype: No conserved phenylalanine or tryptophan is present at the end of the CDR3, so a read error is the likely explanation. This rearrangement joins TRBV11-2 to TRBJ2-5; D tentatively reads TRBD1 or TRBD2 (6 bases each). Germline V gene lookup returns CDR1 SGHAT and CDR2 FQNNGV. This CDR3 is built from 16 residues. The CDR3 DNA sequence: TGTGCCGGCAGCTTAGGTTGGGGGGCTGACCAAGAGACCCAGTACCTC. It encodes CAGSLGWGADQETQYL.

A word on this clonotype: With a much larger clone just one base away, this may be a read error. This CDR3 is missing its conserved last phenylalanine or tryptophan, likely due to a read error. The chain uses TRBV12-3 or TRBV12-4 and TRBJ2-1; D possibly corresponds to TRBD2 (5 bases). Deletions cut 4 bases from V and 8 bases from J, with 15 bases between. This CDR3 contains 14 residues. CDR3 region: CASSYRTGPHEQFL. The CDR3 region has the DNA TGTGCCAGCAGTTACCGGACTGGCCCCCATGAGCAGTTCCTC.

This clonotype came up many times. The chain recombines TRBV11-2 with TRBJ1-1; TRBD1 might be the D (6 bases). From germline, CDR1 is SGHAT and CDR2 FQNNGV. V lost 2 bases, J lost 3 bases, and 10 bases lay in between. This CDR3 spans 14 amino acids. The CDR3 region is CASSLMDSYTEAFF. The CDR3 DNA reads TGTGCCAGCAGCTTAATGGACAGCTACACTGAAGCTTTCTTT.